Shown below are 7 T cell receptor beta chains from a single sample sequenced in a study of blood T cell repertoires in COVID-19. Method: immunoSEQ multiplex PCR; TCRdb's copy keeps in-frame clones and lacks some. The data hold a few hundred thousand clones, with roughly 85% observed a single time. Sequencing was performed on peripheral blood. The receptor source for this set is a man in his fifties with active or convalescent COVID-19.

J is TRBJ1-1 and V is TRBV19; 7 bases line up with TRBD1. The CDR3 is 15 amino acids. V lost 0 bases, J lost 6 bases, and 7 bases stayed unmatched. The germline gives CDR1 LNHDA, CDR2 SQIVND (reference sequence). CDR3 in DNA: TGTGCCAGTAGTATAGAGACAGGGAGTATCTCTGAAGCTTTCTTT. It codes for CASSIETGSISEAFF.

J is TRBJ2-2 and V is TRBV27; D gene ambiguous. V was pared by 4 bases and J by 1 base, with 4 bases between. Germline V gives CDR1 MNHEY, CDR2 SMNVEV (reference sequence). CDR3 size: 13 residues. The CDR3, as DNA: TGTGCCAGCAGTTCGGGGAACACCGGGGAGCTGTTTTTT. It translates to CASSSGNTGELFF.

The chain carries TRBV24-1 and TRBJ1-5; D unresolved. Trimming removed 2 bases at V and 6 bases at J, with 7 bases between. Germline values: CDR1 KGHDR, CDR2 SFDVKD. The CDR3 has 13 amino acids. The CDR3 region has the DNA TGTGCCACCAGTGATTCGGCGGGTCAGCCCCAGCATTTT. Its translation: CATSDSAGQPQHF.

The chain uses TRBV11-1 and TRBJ2-5; 9 positions match TRBD1. V dropped 7 bases and J dropped 3; count of bases not matched to a gene: 3. The CDR3 loop spans 13 amino acids. CDR1 and CDR2 from the germline V gene are SGHAT and FQDESV (reference sequence). CDR3 protein: CASMRDREETQYF. The CDR3 bases are TGTGCCAGCATGAGGGACAGGGAAGAGACCCAGTACTTC. The full variable domain, in which reference TRBV11-1 and TRBJ2-5 provide the parts outside the CDR3, is EAEVAQSPRYKITEKSQAVAFWCDPISGHATLYWYRQILGQGPELLVQFQDESVVDDSQLPKDRFSAERLKGVDSTLKIQPAELGDSAMYLCASMRDREETQYFGPGTRLLVL.

The chain is built from TRBV10-3 and TRBJ2-1; D possibly corresponds to TRBD1 (6 bases). From germline, CDR1 is ENHRY and CDR2 SYGVKD. The V gene lost 10 bases and the J gene lost 1 base, with 17 bases spanning the gap. The CDR3 runs to 15 residues. CDR3 sequence (DNA): TGTGCCAGCACCCAGGGGCCCCGGTCCTACAATGAGCAGTTCTTC. Translation: CASTQGPRSYNEQFF.

The chain combines TRBV10-1 with TRBJ2-1; 11 positions agree with TRBD2. The CDR3 spans 17 residues. Germline V lookup: CDR1 WNHNN, CDR2 SYGVQD (reference sequence). The V and J ends lost 6 bases and 4 bases, in that order; junction bases with no gene match: 11. The CDR3, as DNA: TGCGCCAGCAGCAACCGACGGGGACTAGCGGATTACAATGAGCAGTTCTTC. The encoded protein is CASSNRRGLADYNEQFF.

The sample holds one count of this clone. The rearrangement links TRBV10-3 to TRBJ1-2, with no clear D. The germline V gene encodes CDR1 ENHRY and CDR2 SYGVKD. The CDR3 length is 14 residues. V shed 4 bases and J shed 4 bases, with 13 bases lying between them. CDR3 bases: TGTGCCATCAGTGGGGCAGCGGCCATCTATGGCTACACCTTC. This encodes CAISGAAAIYGYTF.